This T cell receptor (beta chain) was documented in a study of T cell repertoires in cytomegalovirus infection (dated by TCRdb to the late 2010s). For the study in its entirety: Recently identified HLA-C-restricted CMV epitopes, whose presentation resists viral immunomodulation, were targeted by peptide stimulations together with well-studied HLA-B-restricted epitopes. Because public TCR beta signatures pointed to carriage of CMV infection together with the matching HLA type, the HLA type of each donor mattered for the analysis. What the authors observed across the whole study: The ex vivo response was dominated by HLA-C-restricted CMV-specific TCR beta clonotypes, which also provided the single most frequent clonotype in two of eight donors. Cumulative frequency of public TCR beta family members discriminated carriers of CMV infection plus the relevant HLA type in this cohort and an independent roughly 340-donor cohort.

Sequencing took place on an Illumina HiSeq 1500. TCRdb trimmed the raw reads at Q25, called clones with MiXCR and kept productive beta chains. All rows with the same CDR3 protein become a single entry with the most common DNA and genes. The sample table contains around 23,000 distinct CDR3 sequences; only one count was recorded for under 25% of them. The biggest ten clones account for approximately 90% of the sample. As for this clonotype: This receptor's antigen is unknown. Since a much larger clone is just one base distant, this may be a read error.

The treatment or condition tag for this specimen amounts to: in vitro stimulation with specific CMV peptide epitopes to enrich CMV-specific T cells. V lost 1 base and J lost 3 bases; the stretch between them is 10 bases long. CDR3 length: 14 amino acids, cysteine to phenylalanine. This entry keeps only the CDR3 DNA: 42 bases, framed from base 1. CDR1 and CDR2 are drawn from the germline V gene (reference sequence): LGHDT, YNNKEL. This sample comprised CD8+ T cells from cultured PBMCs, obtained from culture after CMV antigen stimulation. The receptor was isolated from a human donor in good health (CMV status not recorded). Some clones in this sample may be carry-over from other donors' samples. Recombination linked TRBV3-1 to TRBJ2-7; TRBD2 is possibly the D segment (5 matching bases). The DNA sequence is TGTGCCAGCAGCCAAGGTAGCGAGGGCTACGAGCAGTACTTC. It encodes CASSQGSEGYEQYF.